What follows are 26 T cell receptor beta chains derived from one specimen sequenced in a study of spatial heterogeneity in lung cancer (dated by TCRdb to between 2018 and 2021). The library relied on 5' RACE. Instrument used: NextSeq 500. TCRdb reanalyzed the raw reads on its own, using fastp at Q25 for trimming and MiXCR for clone calling, and kept in-frame beta chains. Rows merge per CDR3 protein into single entries with the most common DNA and genes. The sample includes roughly 45,000 distinct CDR3 sequences, with approximately 22% observed a single time. Of the sample, more than 7% is held by the ten largest clones. Interpreted using the paper, the time point label stands for: blood at routine non-recurrence follow-up after resection. The sample in question was PBMCs, obtained at follow-up. The receptors were sampled from a female donor with early-stage non-small cell lung cancer.

The chain recombines TRBV3-1 with TRBJ2-5; TRBD2 matches at 9 bases. The CDR3 consists of 15 residues. J gave up 8 bases and V 3 bases, and 10 bases lay outside the gene matches. From germline, CDR1 is LGHDT and CDR2 YNNKEL (reference sequence). CDR3 nucleotides: TGTGCCAGCAGCCACTATAGCGGGGGAGAACGAACCCAGTACTTC. Translated, it gives CASSHYSGGERTQYF.

This clonotype was counted ten times or more. This chain joins TRBV12-3 or TRBV12-4 and TRBJ2-3; 7 bases map to TRBD1. The CDR3 consists of 15 residues. V was clipped by 5 bases and J by 6 bases; unmatched bases: 11. The CDR3 DNA follows: TGTGCCAGCAGTCTAAGACAGGGCGAGAGGGATACGCAGTATTTT. It translates to CASSLRQGERDTQYF.

V gene TRBV4-1 combines with J gene TRBJ2-6; 7 positions agree with TRBD1. The CDR3 runs 17 residues. Germline V lookup: CDR1 MGHRA, CDR2 YSYEKL. V shed 4 bases, J shed 0 bases, and the junction held 6 bases outside the gene matches. As DNA, the CDR3 is TGCGCCAGCAGCCCCGGGACAGCTTTCTCTGGGGCCAACGTCCTGACTTTC. It translates to CASSPGTAFSGANVLTF.

This clonotype was detected a few times. The chain employs TRBV5-1 and TRBJ2-3; 11 nucleotides match TRBD1. The trim removed 8 bases at V and 5 bases at J, leaving 7 bases unmatched. CDR3 length: 14 residues. Germline CDR1 is SGHRS and CDR2 is YFSETQ. For the CDR3, the DNA is TGCGCCAGTACCGGGACAGGGGGGGGAGATACGCAGTATTTT. The encoded protein is CASTGTGGGDTQYF. Based on the CDR3 plus reference TRBV5-1 and TRBJ2-3, the full variable domain is KAGVTQTPRYLIKTRGQQVTLSCSPISGHRSVSWYQQTPGQGLQFLFEYFSETQRNKGNFPGRFSGRQFSNSRSEMNVSTLELGDSALYLCASTGTGGGDTQYFGPGTRLTVL.

Concerning this clonotype: The germline gene is not matched at one end of the junction; a read error may be the cause. The chain is built from TRBV7-7 and TRBJ1-3; the match to TRBD1 covers 11 bases. Germline values: CDR1 SSHAT, CDR2 FNYEAQ (reference sequence). The CDR3 extends over 16 amino acids. The CDR3 is CASSAGTGGSGNTIYF. The DNA for the CDR3 is TGTGCTAGCAGCGCCGGGACAGGGGGCTCTGGAAACACCATATATTTT.

The chain joins TRBV10-2 to TRBJ2-5; the D gene could be TRBD1 or TRBD2 (5 bases each). Germline lookup yields CDR1 WSHSY and CDR2 SAAADI. V dropped 4 bases and J dropped 0 bases, with 15 bases sitting between them. CDR3 length equals 16 residues. The CDR3 nucleotides are TGCGCCAGCAGTGTCCTAAGGGGAGTAAACCAAGAGACCCAGTACTTC. Translated, it gives CASSVLRGVNQETQYF.

This clonotype has more than one count but fewer than ten. The V call is TRBV11-2, the J call TRBJ2-2; D is uncertain. V was shortened by 6 bases and J by 6 bases, with 14 bases between the two germline ends. CDR3 length: 14 amino acids. Germline-derived CDR1 and CDR2 are SGHAT and FQNNGV. The CDR3 bases are TGTGCCAGCAGTCCCCGGACGGGCGCCGGGGAGCTGTTTTTT. It encodes CASSPRTGAGELFF.

The chain employs TRBV4-1 and TRBJ2-5; perhaps TRBD2 as D (5 bases). CDR3 length: 14 amino acids. Germline assignment: CDR1 MGHRA and CDR2 YSYEKL. Deletions cut 2 bases from V and 5 bases from J, with 12 bases between. CDR3 sequence reads: CASSQRTLSETQYF. The CDR3 DNA sequence: TGCGCCAGCAGCCAACGGACTCTATCGGAGACCCAGTACTTC.

This clonotype was observed at least ten times. J is TRBJ2-1 and V is TRBV7-9; no firm D call. V lost 6 bases and J lost 0, with 6 bases in between. The CDR3 is made up of 13 amino acids. The V gene's germline CDR1 is SEHNR and CDR2 FQNEAQ (reference sequence). The chain's CDR3 is CASRYDSYNEQFF. CDR3 sequence (DNA): TGTGCCAGCAGATACGACTCCTACAATGAGCAGTTCTTC.

The table lists this clonotype with a few counts. V usage is TRBV5-6 and J usage is TRBJ2-3; 8 positions agree with TRBD2. J was trimmed by 6 bases and V by 0 bases; bases with no gene match: 6. The length of the CDR3 is 15 residues. CDR1 is SGHDT and CDR2 is YYEEEE in the germline V gene. Here the CDR3 DNA reads TGTGCCAGCAGCTTGGCCAGGACGGGAGGGGATACGCAGTATTTT. Its protein product is CASSLARTGGDTQYF.

The chain carries TRBV11-2 and TRBJ2-7; D uncertain. The germline V and J ends were trimmed by 3 bases and 5 bases, with 5 bases remaining between them. Germline V gene lookup returns CDR1 SGHAT and CDR2 FQNNGV. This CDR3 has 11 amino acids. CDR3 DNA: TGTGCCAGCAGCTTCAGGAACGAGCAGTACGTC. Translation: CASSFRNEQYV.

This clonotype showed up many times. The V and J genes are TRBV12-5 and TRBJ2-1; no clear D gene. Trimming left V 5 bases short and J 9 bases short, with 8 bases between. The CDR3 length is 11 residues. Per the germline V gene, CDR1 is LGHNT and CDR2 is FRNRAP. The CDR3 sequence: CASGPVSEQFF. In DNA, the CDR3 is TGTGCTAGTGGTCCGGTTAGTGAGCAGTTCTTC. Filled out from reference TRBV12-5 and TRBJ2-1, the complete variable domain reads DARVTQTPRHKVTEMGQEVTMRCQPILGHNTVFWYRQTMMQGLELLAYFRNRAPLDDSGMPKDRFSAEMPDATLATLKIQPSEPRDSAVYFCASGPVSEQFFGPGTRLTVL.

The chain combines TRBV7-2 with TRBJ1-1; D unresolved. The ends were cut back, 2 bases at V and 4 bases at J, with 11 bases in the middle. The CDR3 totals 14 residues. Per the germline V gene, CDR1 is SGHTA and CDR2 is FQGNSA. In nucleotides, the CDR3 is TGTGCCAGCAGCTTACTTTGGCAGGCCACTGAAGCTTTCTTT. It codes for CASSLLWQATEAFF.

The rearrangement joins TRBV5-1 to TRBJ2-7; the match to TRBD2 covers 10 bases. With 0 bases clipped from V and 4 bases from J, the junction kept 4 bases outside the gene matches. The CDR3 consists of 15 residues. The germline CDR1 and CDR2 sequences are SGHRS and YFSETQ. The CDR3 region is CASSLVASGRYEQYF. DNA of the CDR3: TGCGCCAGCAGCTTGGTAGCTAGCGGGAGATACGAGCAGTACTTC.

This chain links TRBV15 with TRBJ2-3; the D gene is possibly TRBD2 (5 bases). The V and J ends lost 1 base and 1 base respectively, with 12 bases between them. The length of the CDR3 is 16 residues. Germline loops: CDR1 LNHNV, CDR2 YYDKDF (reference sequence). The DNA of the CDR3 is TGTGCCACCAGCAGAGGGGAGAACGGGGGCACAGATACGCAGTATTTT. It is translated as CATSRGENGGTDTQYF. Full variable domain (rest looked up from reference TRBV15 and TRBJ2-3): DAMVIQNPRYQVTQFGKPVTLSCSQTLNHNVMYWYQQKSSQAPKLLFHYYDKDFNNEADTPDNFQSRRPNTSFCFLDIRSPGLGDTAMYLCATSRGENGGTDTQYFGPGTRLTVL.

This clonotype was seen only a few times. The genes are TRBV20-1 and TRBJ2-2, with a tentative D call TRBD1 (5 bases). From germline, CDR1 is DFQATT and CDR2 SNEGSKA (reference sequence). Trimming took off 5 bases at V and 3 bases at J, with 13 bases between the two ends. The CDR3 runs 14 residues. The CDR3 nucleotides are TGCAGTGCTCCTCGACAGCAAGACACCGGGGAGCTGTTTTTT. This gives the protein CSAPRQQDTGELFF.

This chain connects TRBV18 to TRBJ2-6; no firm D call. Germline lookup yields CDR1 KGHSH and CDR2 LQKENI. This CDR3 contains 15 residues. V lost 2 bases, J lost 2 bases, and 7 bases lay in between. The CDR3 sequence is CASSPEAPGANVLTF. DNA of the CDR3: TGTGCCAGCTCACCAGAGGCCCCTGGGGCCAACGTCCTGACTTTC.

The rearrangement joins TRBV29-1 to TRBJ2-5, with D perhaps TRBD1 (6 bases). The CDR3 has 13 amino acids. Per the germline V gene, CDR1 is SQVTM and CDR2 is ANQGSEA. V lost 4 bases and J 0 bases, leaving 9 bases between the germline ends. The CDR3 nucleotides are TGCAGCGTTGCCGGGACACACCAAGAGACCCAGTACTTC. It yields the protein CSVAGTHQETQYF.

By frequency in the sample, this clonotype is medium-sized. The V and J genes are TRBV28 and TRBJ2-2, with TRBD1 identical over 8 bases. The V segment lost 8 bases and the J segment 6 bases; nucleotides outside the gene matches: 14. CDR1 MDHEN and CDR2 SYDVKM come from the germline V gene. This CDR3 contains 16 residues. The chain's CDR3 is CASSEISDRAAGELFF. The CDR3 region has the DNA TGTGCCAGCTCCGAGATCTCGGACAGGGCGGCCGGGGAGCTGTTTTTT.

The genes are TRBV30 and TRBJ1-2; D gene ambiguous. The V end lost 3 bases, the J end lost 0 bases, and 8 bases lay between the germline ends. CDR3 length equals 13 residues. Germline assignment: CDR1 GTSNPN and CDR2 SVGIG (reference sequence). The chain's CDR3 is CAWRPGANYGYTF. The CDR3, as DNA: TGTGCCTGGAGGCCCGGGGCTAACTATGGCTACACCTTC.

This clonotype turned up a few times. The rearrangement links TRBV7-9 to TRBJ1-1, with 7 bases identical to TRBD1. Germline CDR1 SEHNR, CDR2 FQNEAQ (reference sequence). Unmatched junction bases numbered 4, after V lost 5 bases and J lost 1 base. The CDR3 sequence is 14 residues long. The CDR3 loop reads CASSPGTANTEAFF. The CDR3 DNA is TGTGCCAGCAGCCCCGGGACAGCGAACACTGAAGCTTTCTTT.

This clonotype was picked up a small number of times. The V and J genes are TRBV7-9 and TRBJ1-2; 10 bases align to TRBD1. This CDR3 region has 17 residues. The germline gives CDR1 SEHNR, CDR2 FQNEAQ (reference sequence). With V trimmed by 5 bases and J by 5 bases, 14 bases remained unmatched. Written as DNA, the CDR3 is TGTGCCAGCAGCCAATCCGGGACAGGGGCCCCTTGGTATGGCTACACCTTC. Its protein is CASSQSGTGAPWYGYTF.

The chain uses TRBV12-3 or TRBV12-4 and TRBJ1-1, with D hard to call. Trimming cost V 6 bases and J 3 bases, with 8 bases left between them. The CDR3 length is 12 residues. The CDR3 region is CASSGWYTEAFF. Written as DNA, the CDR3 is TGTGCCAGCAGCGGTTGGTACACTGAAGCTTTCTTT.

This clonotype was recorded many times. The chain uses TRBV30 and TRBJ1-1; D uncertain. The germline CDR1 and CDR2 sequences are GTSNPN and SVGIG (reference sequence). The CDR3 totals 11 residues. V lost 1 base and J 11 bases, leaving 11 bases between the germline ends. The CDR3 loop is CAWSGPRGAFF. The CDR3 bases are TGTGCCTGGAGTGGGCCACGGGGTGCTTTCTTT.

A remark on this clonotype: A much larger clone differs by one base, so this may be a read error. CDR3 sequence reads: CAGSPPGEGWHEQYF. The CDR3 nucleotides are TGTGCCGGCAGTCCCCCCGGGGAGGGGTGGCACGAGCAGTACTTC. The chain has TRBV6-5 and TRBJ2-7; 7 bases map to TRBD2. There are 15 residues in the CDR3. Per the germline V gene, CDR1 is MNHEY and CDR2 is SVGAGI.

The CDR3 coding sequence is TGTGCCAGCAGTGACACCCCTCGAGGCGGTGAGCAGTTCTTC. Translation gives CASSDTPRGGEQFF. The rearrangement joins TRBV9 to TRBJ2-1, with no clear D. Trimming removed 5 bases at V and 9 bases at J, with 18 bases between. Germline V gene lookup returns CDR1 SGDLS and CDR2 YYNGEE. CDR3 length: 14 amino acids.